One sample yielded the 2 T cell receptor beta chains listed below, sequenced in a study of T-cell memory formation after mild COVID-19. TCRdb re-called the 5' RACE reads through MiXCR, storing one row per CDR3 protein. The sample yields 300,000 to 400,000 distinct CDR3 sequences, 25% to 30% seen once. Specimen: PBMCs or a T cell subset sorted from them (not recorded which). These TCRs come from an adult woman who had mild COVID-19 (a few samples of this study predate the infection). Cell type and time point are not known.

This clonotype was counted many times. This rearrangement joins TRBV12-3 or TRBV12-4 to TRBJ2-3; 8 bases agree with TRBD2. V trimming: 3 bases; J trimming: 2 bases; junction bases outside the gene matches: 4. CDR3 size: 15 residues. The CDR3 here is CASSLSLADTDTQYF. DNA for the CDR3: TGTGCCAGCAGTTTGTCACTAGCGGACACAGATACGCAGTATTTT.

In this sample, this clonotype turned up a few times. The chain couples TRBV5-1 to TRBJ2-1; D uncertain. The germline V and J ends were trimmed by 0 bases and 0 bases, with 10 bases remaining between them. The V gene's germline CDR1 is SGHRS and CDR2 YFSETQ. This CDR3 spans 16 amino acids. CDR3 loop: CASSLAISSSYNEQFF. The CDR3 DNA follows: TGCGCCAGCAGCTTGGCGATTAGCAGCTCCTACAATGAGCAGTTCTTC.